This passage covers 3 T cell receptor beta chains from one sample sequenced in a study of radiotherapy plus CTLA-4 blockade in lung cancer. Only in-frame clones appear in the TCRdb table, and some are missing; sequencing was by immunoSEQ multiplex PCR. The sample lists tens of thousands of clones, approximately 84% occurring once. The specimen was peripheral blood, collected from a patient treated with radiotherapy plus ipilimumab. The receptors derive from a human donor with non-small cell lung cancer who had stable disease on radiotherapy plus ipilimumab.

The CDR3 spells CASSLGNLAFF. CDR3 nucleotide sequence: TGCGCCAGCAGCCTCGGGAATTTGGCTTTCTTT. The rearrangement links TRBV5-1 to TRBJ1-1; D gene uncertain. V was cut by 4 bases and J by 11 bases, with 12 bases left in between. Germline V lookup: CDR1 SGHRS, CDR2 YFSETQ. There are 11 residues in the CDR3.

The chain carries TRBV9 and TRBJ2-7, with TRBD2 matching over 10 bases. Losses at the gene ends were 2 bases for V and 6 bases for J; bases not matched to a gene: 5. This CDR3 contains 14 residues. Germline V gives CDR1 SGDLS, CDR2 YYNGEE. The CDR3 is CASSVAVAGGEQYF. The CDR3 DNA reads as TGTGCCAGCAGCGTCGCCGTAGCGGGAGGCGAGCAGTACTTC.

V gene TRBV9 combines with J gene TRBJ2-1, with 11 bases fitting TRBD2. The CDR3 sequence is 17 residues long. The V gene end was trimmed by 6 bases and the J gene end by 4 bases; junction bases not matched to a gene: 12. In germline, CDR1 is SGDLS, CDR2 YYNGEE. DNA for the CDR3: TGTGCCAGCACCCCATCCGGGGGACTAGCGGTTTACAATGAGCAGTTCTTC. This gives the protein CASTPSGGLAVYNEQFF.